The 26 T cell receptor beta chains given below trace back to one sample, sequenced in a study of metastatic and nonmetastatic thyroid tumors. Nobody among the patients had been given any treatment before thyroid surgery. From the PCR reads, TCRdb re-called clones with MiXCR. The sample lists 11,000 to 15,000 clones, approximately 24% seen once, with over 9.5% in the top ten. The source material was tumor tissue. These receptors originate from a female donor with papillary thyroid cancer or a benign thyroid nodule (not recorded which). Some clones in this sample may be carry-over from other donors' samples.

DNA of the CDR3: TGCAGCGTTGCCGAGTTTACTAGCACAGATACGCAGTATTTT. Encoded protein: CSVAEFTSTDTQYF. V usage is TRBV29-1 and J usage is TRBJ2-3; no clear D gene. This CDR3 region has 14 residues. Between the trimmed V and J ends, which lost 4 bases and 0 bases, there was a span of 11 bases. The germline CDR1 and CDR2 sequences are SQVTM and ANQGSEA.

By share, this clone counts as medium-sized (0.01 to 0.1%). The chain carries TRBV27 and TRBJ1-2, with D perhaps matching TRBD1 (6 bases). The V gene's germline CDR1 is MNHEY and CDR2 SMNVEV (reference sequence). V gave up 3 bases and J gave up 6 bases, with 20 bases separating them. CDR3 size: 16 residues. CDR3 sequence: CASSFGSGRGTDGYTF. The DNA for the CDR3 is TGTGCCAGCAGTTTTGGTTCGGGCAGGGGTACGGATGGCTACACCTTC.

This clone was seen only a few times. The gene calls are TRBV28 and TRBJ2-2; D is unresolved. There are 15 residues in the CDR3. Germline CDR1 MDHEN, CDR2 SYDVKM. V gave up 3 bases and J gave up 0 bases, with 8 bases separating them. CDR3 DNA: TGTGCCAGCAGTTTCTTGACAACGAACACCGGGGAGCTGTTTTTT. Encoded protein: CASSFLTTNTGELFF.

The CDR3 bases are TGCAGTGCGATAACTAGCGAGACCTACACCGGGGAGCTGTTTTTT. It is translated as CSAITSETYTGELFF. The V call is TRBV20-1, the J call TRBJ2-2; 7 bases map to TRBD2. The CDR3 is made up of 15 amino acids. The V and J ends lost 6 bases and 3 bases, in that order; junction bases with no gene match: 10. Germline values: CDR1 DFQATT, CDR2 SNEGSKA (reference sequence).

Many counts were recorded for this clone. The CDR3 spells CASSLGRDGNTIYF. The CDR3, as DNA: TGTGCCAGCAGCTTGGGCAGGGACGGAAACACCATATATTTT. The rearrangement joins TRBV5-6 to TRBJ1-3, with D possibly matching TRBD1 (5 bases). Per the germline V gene, CDR1 is SGHDT and CDR2 is YYEEEE. The V and J ends lost 0 bases and 4 bases respectively, with 8 bases between them. This CDR3 is built from 14 residues.

By share, this clone counts as medium-sized. The J gene is TRBJ1-6, the V gene TRBV28; 10 nucleotides line up with TRBD1. With 4 bases clipped from V and 1 base from J, the junction kept 7 bases outside the gene matches. CDR1 and CDR2 from the germline V gene are MDHEN and SYDVKM. The CDR3 is 18 amino acids. CDR3 loop: CASSSTGDRGSYNSPLHF. CDR3 bases: TGTGCCAGCAGTTCTACAGGGGACAGGGGTTCCTATAATTCACCCCTCCACTTT. The complete variable domain, with remaining parts taken from reference TRBV28 and TRBJ1-6, reads DVKVTQSSRYLVKRTGEKVFLECVQDMDHENMFWYRQDPGLGLRLIYFSYDVKMKEKGDIPEGYSVSREKKERFSLILESASTNQTSMYLCASSSTGDRGSYNSPLHFGNGTRLTVT.

This clone was seen a few times. The rearrangement links TRBV30 to TRBJ1-1; TRBD1 might be the D (5 bases). CDR1 is GTSNPN, CDR2 SVGIG, per germline (reference sequence). V was cut by 1 base and J by 8 bases, with 11 bases left in between. This CDR3 has 12 amino acids. This CDR3 reads CAWSGVGAEAFF. DNA of the CDR3: TGTGCCTGGAGTGGAGTCGGGGCGGAAGCTTTCTTT.

Turning to this clone: Sequence at one end of the junction differs from germline and may be a read error. This sequence joins TRBV10-1 and TRBJ2-2; 9 bases are a match to TRBD1. The germline gives CDR1 WNHNN, CDR2 SYGVQD (reference sequence). CDR3 length: 14 residues. The CDR3 DNA is TGCGCTAGCAGTTGGGACAGGGTCGACGGGGAGCTGTTTTTT. Translated: CASSWDRVDGELFF.

This clone was counted a few times. The V and J genes are TRBV6-4 and TRBJ2-3; TRBD2 might be the D (6 bases). CDR1 MRHNA and CDR2 SNTAGT come from the germline V gene. V gave up 7 bases and J gave up 3 bases, with 20 bases separating them. The CDR3 loop spans 16 amino acids. DNA of the CDR3: TGTGCCAGCACCCAAGATAGCGGTAAAGGAACAGATACGCAGTATTTT. This translates into CASTQDSGKGTDTQYF.

This sequence joins TRBV20-1 and TRBJ1-2, with D unresolved. CDR1 and CDR2 (germline): DFQATT, SNEGSKA (reference sequence). The CDR3 is 16 residues long. Trimming cost V 0 bases and J 3 bases, with 17 bases left between them. CDR3 loop: CSARDSVLRGDYGYTF. CDR3 in DNA: TGCAGTGCTAGAGATTCAGTTCTTCGTGGTGACTATGGCTACACCTTC.

V usage is TRBV11-2 and J usage is TRBJ1-1; no reliable D call. The length of the CDR3 is 11 residues. V was shortened by 1 base and J by 8 bases, with 5 bases between the two germline ends. Germline V lookup: CDR1 SGHAT, CDR2 FQNNGV. CDR3 sequence: CASSLALEAFF. The DNA of the CDR3 is TGTGCCAGCAGCTTAGCGTTGGAAGCTTTCTTT.

This clone showed up just a few times. This sequence joins TRBV2 and TRBJ1-5; D is possibly TRBD1 (5 bases). The CDR3 runs 15 residues. The V end was cut by 6 bases, the J end by 8 bases, with 20 bases between. CDR1 and CDR2 from the germline V gene are SNHLY and FYNNEI. The DNA for the CDR3 is TGTGCCAGCAGCTGCAGCCCCCGGGGGGGTGAGCCCCAGCATTTT. This gives the protein CASSCSPRGGEPQHF. Based on the CDR3 plus reference TRBV2 and TRBJ1-5, the full variable domain is EPEVTQTPSHQVTQMGQEVILRCVPISNHLYFYWYRQILGQKVEFLVSFYNNEISEKSEIFDDQFSVERPDGSNFTLKIRSTKLEDSAMYFCASSCSPRGGEPQHFGDGTRLSIL.

The chain recombines TRBV14 with TRBJ2-7, with 8 bases matching TRBD2. The CDR3 sequence is 16 residues long. V trimming: 6 bases; J trimming: 0 bases; junction bases outside the gene matches: 10. Looked up from germline, CDR1 is SGHDN and CDR2 is FVKESK. The CDR3 here is CASSRVSGGPSYEQYF. The CDR3 DNA is TGTGCCAGCAGTCGCGTATCGGGAGGGCCCTCCTACGAGCAGTACTTC.

This clone was observed a handful of times. V gene TRBV2 combines with J gene TRBJ2-1; TRBD2 agrees at 8 bases. CDR3 length: 13 residues. Germline V gene lookup returns CDR1 SNHLY and CDR2 FYNNEI. After removal of 5 bases from V and 14 bases from J, the junction contained 11 bases not matched to a gene. For the CDR3, the DNA is TGTGCCAGCAGTTTCGCGCCGGGACTAGAAAAGTTCTTC. Its protein is CASSFAPGLEKFF.

The gene calls are TRBV13 and TRBJ2-7; 14 positions match TRBD2. Trimming at V came to 3 bases and at J to 7 bases, leaving 5 bases not matched to a gene. In germline, CDR1 is PRHDT, CDR2 FYEKMQ (reference sequence). The CDR3 is 15 residues long. CDR3 DNA sequence: TGTGCCAGCAGCTTTGGGACTAGCGGGAGTAGTGAGCAGTACTTC. Encoded protein: CASSFGTSGSSEQYF.

In its sample, this clone was seen many times. The chain joins TRBV20-1 to TRBJ1-5, with D possibly matching TRBD1 (5 bases). This CDR3 is built from 13 residues. Germline V gene lookup returns CDR1 DFQATT and CDR2 SNEGSKA (reference sequence). With 4 bases removed from V and 15 bases from J, the gap between germline ends came to 22 bases. The CDR3 DNA follows: TGCAGTGCTAAGCGGGGCCCGACAGAGCCTGGGCATTTT. It yields the protein CSAKRGPTEPGHF.

At least ten counts were recorded for this clone. Here the CDR3 DNA reads TGCAGCGTTGCCAGGGGAGGGAAGGGGACCCAGTACTTC. Its translation: CSVARGGKGTQYF. This chain connects TRBV29-1 to TRBJ2-5; TRBD2 might be the D (7 bases). Germline assignment: CDR1 SQVTM and CDR2 ANQGSEA. V dropped 4 bases and J dropped 7 bases, with 16 bases sitting between them. The CDR3 is 13 amino acids.

This clone was found a few times. The chain carries TRBV7-8 and TRBJ2-1; D ambiguous. Germline V gives CDR1 SGHVS, CDR2 FQNEAQ. Trimming cost V 4 bases and J 8 bases, with 12 bases left between them. CDR3 size: 13 residues. CDR3 DNA: TGTGCCAGCAGCTATGGGCCCGGCGATGAGCAGTTCTTC. The encoded protein is CASSYGPGDEQFF.

This clone was observed a handful of times. For the CDR3, the DNA is TGTGCCAGTTCCTGGCCAGGAGGCGGCGGCTACACCTTC. Encoded protein: CASSWPGGGGYTF. This chain uses TRBV19 with TRBJ1-2; D is ambiguous. Between the trimmed V and J ends, which lost 8 bases and 8 bases, there was a span of 18 bases. Germline V gives CDR1 LNHDA, CDR2 SQIVND (reference sequence). This CDR3 region has 13 residues. Looking up the rest from reference TRBV19 and TRBJ1-2 gives the full variable domain: DGGITQSPKYLFRKEGQNVTLSCEQNLNHDAMYWYRQDPGQGLRLIYYSQIVNDFQKGDIAEGYSVSREKKESFPLTVTSAQKNPTAFYLCASSWPGGGGYTFGSGTRLTVV.

This clone was recorded a few times. Other DNA sequences within the sample encode an identical CDR3. The CDR3 loop is CASSLTESTDTQYF. In DNA, the CDR3 is TGTGCCAGCAGTCTTACAGAAAGCACAGATACGCAGTATTTT. The chain joins TRBV27 to TRBJ2-3; D is uncertain. CDR1 is MNHEY, CDR2 SMNVEV, per germline (reference sequence). V was clipped by 5 bases and J by 0 bases, with 9 bases between them. CDR3 length equals 14 residues.

Many counts were recorded for this clone. This may be a read error, as it is one base from a much larger clone. V gene TRBV11-2 combines with J gene TRBJ2-7; a possible D gene is TRBD2 (5 bases). The CDR3 extends over 15 amino acids. Germline CDR1 and CDR2: SGHAT and FQNNGV. CDR3 residues: CVSSLGRGFIAEQYF. The DNA for the CDR3 is TGTGTCAGCAGCTTAGGTCGAGGGTTTATCGCCGAGCAGTACTTC.

This clone is categorized as medium-sized. CDR3 protein: CASSTGTGYRTEAFF. The CDR3 coding sequence is TGTGCCAGCAGTACCGGGACAGGGTATCGCACTGAAGCTTTCTTT. The chain uses TRBV28 and TRBJ1-1; 9 bases line up with TRBD1. CDR3 length equals 15 residues. The J segment lost 4 bases and the V segment lost 5 bases, leaving 8 bases of the junction unmatched. CDR1 is MDHEN and CDR2 is SYDVKM in the germline V gene.

With regard to this clone: A read error may be the cause here, since a much bigger clone is one base away. V usage is TRBV7-9 and J usage is TRBJ2-5; possibly TRBD2 for D (5 bases). Germline lookup yields CDR1 SEHNR and CDR2 FQNEAQ (reference sequence). This CDR3 has 15 amino acids. Trimming shortened V by 2 bases and J by 8 bases, and 18 bases separated the two germline ends. The CDR3: CASSLSEGLGDTQYF. For the CDR3, the DNA is TGTGCCAGCAGCTTATCTGAGGGTTTAGGAGATACCCAGTACTTC.

This clone was seen more than once but under ten times. This chain joins TRBV28 and TRBJ1-2, with D uncertain. The CDR3 is 14 amino acids. Germline assignment: CDR1 MDHEN and CDR2 SYDVKM. Trimming took 4 bases from V and 4 from J, leaving 13 bases between them. CDR3 DNA sequence: TGTGCCAGCAGTTCCCGGTCCCCTCCCTATGGCTACACCTTC. It specifies CASSSRSPPYGYTF.

In its sample, this clone was seen many times. The genes are TRBV9 and TRBJ1-1, with a weak D call TRBD1 (5 bases). V lost 4 bases, J lost 3 bases, and 7 bases lay in between. There are 12 residues in the CDR3. CDR1 SGDLS and CDR2 YYNGEE come from the germline V gene. CDR3 loop: CASSRGDTEAFF. The CDR3 nucleotides read TGTGCCAGCAGCCGGGGGGACACTGAAGCTTTCTTT.

The chain combines TRBV20-1 with TRBJ1-2; 7 positions match TRBD1. Looked up from germline, CDR1 is DFQATT and CDR2 is SNEGSKA (reference sequence). The CDR3 is made up of 13 amino acids. Trimming took 0 bases from V and 7 from J; bases not matched to a gene: 5. CDR3 DNA: TGCAGTGCTAGAGAAACAGGGGAGGGTGGCTACACCTTC. This gives the protein CSARETGEGGYTF.